These 2 T cell receptor beta chains came from one sample sequenced in a study of a mutant IDH1 vaccine in newly diagnosed glioma (dated by TCRdb to about 2021). Per the publication, the time point label means: baseline, week 1 (first vaccination visit). The sample's treatment or condition label, decoded: pre-vaccination baseline after standard-of-care therapy. The library was obtained by the immunoSEQ multiplex PCR assay. TCRdb carries this immuneACCESS record with in-frame sequences only. Its versions omit some clonotypes, under half of them owing to an unresolved V gene in the studies checked, with the rest unexplained. In this sample the table shows about 98,000 clones, around 90% of which occur a single time. Approximately 0.58% of the sample comes from the top ten. Sequenced material: PBMCs, taken from a glioma patient treated with radiotherapy, temozolomide or both. The receptors originated from a woman between 45 and 65 years old with glioma.

The rearrangement joins TRBV30 to TRBJ2-5, with TRBD1 identical over 8 bases. The J call may be incorrect, as the DNA end agrees better with TRBJ2-7. CDR1 GTSNPN and CDR2 SVGIG come from the germline V gene (reference sequence). This CDR3 is built from 12 residues. CDR3 residues: CAWQGQVYEQYF. The CDR3 region has the DNA TGTGCCTGGCAGGGACAGGTCTACGAGCAGTACTTC.

This sequence joins TRBV6-5 and TRBJ1-1, with 7 bases that match TRBD1. The CDR3 contains 13 residues. Losses at the gene ends were 6 bases for V and 12 bases for J; bases not matched to a gene: 13. CDR1 is MNHEY and CDR2 is SVGAGI in the germline V gene. CDR3 coding DNA: TGTGCCAGCAGCTTTGACAGGGAAACTGGGCCTTTCTTT. This codes for CASSFDRETGPFF.